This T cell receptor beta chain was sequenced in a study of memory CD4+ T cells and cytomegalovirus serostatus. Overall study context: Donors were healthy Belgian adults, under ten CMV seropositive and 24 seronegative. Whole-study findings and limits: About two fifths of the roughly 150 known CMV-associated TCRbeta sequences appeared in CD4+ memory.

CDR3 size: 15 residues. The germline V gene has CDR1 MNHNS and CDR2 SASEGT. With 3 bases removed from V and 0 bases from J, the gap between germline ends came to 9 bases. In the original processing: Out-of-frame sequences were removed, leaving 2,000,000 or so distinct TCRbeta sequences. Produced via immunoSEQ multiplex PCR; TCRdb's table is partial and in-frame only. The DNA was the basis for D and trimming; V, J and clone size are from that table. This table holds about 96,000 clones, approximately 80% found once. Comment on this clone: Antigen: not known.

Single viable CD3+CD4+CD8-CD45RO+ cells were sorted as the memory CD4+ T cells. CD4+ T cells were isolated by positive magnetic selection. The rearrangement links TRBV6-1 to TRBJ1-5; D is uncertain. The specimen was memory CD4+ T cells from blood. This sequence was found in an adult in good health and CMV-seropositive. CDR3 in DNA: TGTGCCAGCAGTGATAATCAAGGTAGCAATCAGCCCCAGCATTTT. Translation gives CASSDNQGSNQPQHF.